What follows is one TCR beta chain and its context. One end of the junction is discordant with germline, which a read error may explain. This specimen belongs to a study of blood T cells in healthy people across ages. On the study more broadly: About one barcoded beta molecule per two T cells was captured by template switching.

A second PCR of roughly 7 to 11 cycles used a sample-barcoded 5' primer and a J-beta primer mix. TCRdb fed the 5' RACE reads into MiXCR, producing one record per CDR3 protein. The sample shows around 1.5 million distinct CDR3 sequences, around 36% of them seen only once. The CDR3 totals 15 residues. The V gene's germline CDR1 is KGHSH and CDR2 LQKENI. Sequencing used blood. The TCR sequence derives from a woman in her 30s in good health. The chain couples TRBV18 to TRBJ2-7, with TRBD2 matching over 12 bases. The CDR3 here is CANSPPSGRAGEQYF. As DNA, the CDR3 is TGTGCCAACTCACCTCCTAGCGGGAGGGCCGGCGAGCAGTACTTC.